This T cell receptor (beta chain) was recorded in a study of blood T cell repertoires in COVID-19. In germline, CDR1 is SGHDT, CDR2 YYEEEE. CDR3 length: 14 amino acids. J lost 4 bases, V lost 2 bases, and 3 bases had no gene match. This table comes from immunoSEQ multiplex PCR, and its TCRdb copy is limited to in-frame clones, with some not included. This table holds around 140,000 clones, approximately 89% found once. Material for sequencing was peripheral blood. The gene calls are TRBV5-6 and TRBJ1-1, with 9 bases lining up with TRBD1. The receptor comes from a man between 60 and 75 years old with active or convalescent COVID-19. As DNA, the CDR3 is TGTGCCAGCAGCTTAGTGGACAGGGGCACTGAAGCTTTCTTT. Protein product: CASSLVDRGTEAFF.